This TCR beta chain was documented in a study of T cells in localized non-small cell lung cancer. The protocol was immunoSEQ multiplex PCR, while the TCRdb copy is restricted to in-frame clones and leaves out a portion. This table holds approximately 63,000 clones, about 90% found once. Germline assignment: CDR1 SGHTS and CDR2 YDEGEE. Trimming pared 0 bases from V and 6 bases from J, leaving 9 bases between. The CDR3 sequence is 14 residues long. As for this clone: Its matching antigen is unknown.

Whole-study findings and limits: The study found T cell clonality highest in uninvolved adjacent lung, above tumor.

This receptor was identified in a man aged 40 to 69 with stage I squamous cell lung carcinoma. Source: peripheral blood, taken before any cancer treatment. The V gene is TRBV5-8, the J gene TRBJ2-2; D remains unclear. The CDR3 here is CASSLGSSPGELFF. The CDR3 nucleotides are TGTGCCAGCAGCTTGGGCTCGTCCCCCGGGGAGCTGTTTTTT.